The entry below describes one TCR beta chain. Its target is not known. A history of autoimmune disease or systemic immunosuppression excluded patients. The source of the sample is a study of OX40 agonist ivuxolimab in advanced cancers. Study details: Recorded diagnoses for dose-escalation patients were hepatocellular carcinoma, melanoma, renal cell or head and neck cancer.

Profiling relied on immunoSEQ multiplex PCR, and the TCRdb table lists in-frame clones only, not all of them. The sample carries about 40,000 clones, 70% to 90% recorded once. The germline V gene has CDR1 SGDLS and CDR2 YYNGEE. V shed 0 bases and J 3 bases; nucleotides not matched to a gene: 3. There are 15 residues in the CDR3. Study-wide results and caveats: Averaging showed that CD8+ T cells had more expanded clones than CD4+ did. CD4+ and CD8+ T cells in blood underwent clonal expansion by week 6 at 0.1 to 3.0 mg/kg.

The V gene is TRBV9, the J gene TRBJ2-1, with TRBD2 matching over 7 bases. Sequencing was performed on CD4+ or CD8+ T cells sorted from blood, taken in a trial of the OX40 agonist ivuxolimab. This sequence was found in an adult with an advanced solid tumor such as melanoma, head and neck, liver or kidney cancer. The CDR3, as DNA: TGTGCCAGCAGCGTAGAAGGCGGGAGCTACAATGAGCAGTTCTTC. Residues: CASSVEGGSYNEQFF. Full variable domain (outside the CDR3, taken from reference TRBV9 and TRBJ2-1): DSGVTQTPKHLITATGQRVTLRCSPRSGDLSVYWYQQSLDQGLQFLIQYYNGEERAKGNILERFSAQQFPDLHSELNLSSLELGDSALYFCASSVEGGSYNEQFFGPGTRLTVL.